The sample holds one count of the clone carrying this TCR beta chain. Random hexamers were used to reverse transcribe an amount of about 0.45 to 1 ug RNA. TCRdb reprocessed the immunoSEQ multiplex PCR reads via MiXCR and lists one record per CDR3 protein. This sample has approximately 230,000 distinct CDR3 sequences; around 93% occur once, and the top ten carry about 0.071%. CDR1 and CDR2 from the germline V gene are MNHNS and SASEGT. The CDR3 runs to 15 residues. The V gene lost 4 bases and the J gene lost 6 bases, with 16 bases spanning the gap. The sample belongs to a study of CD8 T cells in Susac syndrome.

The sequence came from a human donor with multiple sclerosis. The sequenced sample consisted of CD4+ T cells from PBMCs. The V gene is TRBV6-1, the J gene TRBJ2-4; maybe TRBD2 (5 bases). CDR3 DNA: TGTGCCAGCAGTGTTGAGGGCAGCCTACTAAACATTCAGTACTTC. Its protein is CASSVEGSLLNIQYF.